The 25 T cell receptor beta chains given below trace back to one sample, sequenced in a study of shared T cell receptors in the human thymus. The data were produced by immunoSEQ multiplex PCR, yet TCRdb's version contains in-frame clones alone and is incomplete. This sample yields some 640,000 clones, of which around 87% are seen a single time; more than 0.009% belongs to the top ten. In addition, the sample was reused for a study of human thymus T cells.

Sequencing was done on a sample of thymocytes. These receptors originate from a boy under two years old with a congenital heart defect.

CDR3 in DNA: TGTGCCAGCGGGGACAGAACTGACTATGGCTACACCTTC. Translated, it gives CASGDRTDYGYTF. This chain links TRBV27 with TRBJ1-2; 7 positions match TRBD1. Per the germline V gene, CDR1 is MNHEY and CDR2 is SMNVEV (reference sequence). The J segment lost 3 bases and the V segment lost 8 bases, leaving 6 bases of the junction unmatched. The CDR3 spans 13 residues.

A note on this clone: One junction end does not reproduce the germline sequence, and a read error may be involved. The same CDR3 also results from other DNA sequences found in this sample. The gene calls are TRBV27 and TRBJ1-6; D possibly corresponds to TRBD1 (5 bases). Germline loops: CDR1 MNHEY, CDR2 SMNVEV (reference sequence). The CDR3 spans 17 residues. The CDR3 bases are TGTGCCAGCAGTTTATCGTATGGGACTGTTCTAAATTCCCCCCTCCACTTT. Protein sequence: CASSLSYGTVLNSPLHF.

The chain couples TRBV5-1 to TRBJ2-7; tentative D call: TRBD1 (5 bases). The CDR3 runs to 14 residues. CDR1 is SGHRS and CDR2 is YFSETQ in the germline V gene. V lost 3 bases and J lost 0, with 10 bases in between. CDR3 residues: CASSWIDSSYEQYF. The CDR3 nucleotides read TGCGCCAGCAGCTGGATTGACAGCTCCTACGAGCAGTACTTC.

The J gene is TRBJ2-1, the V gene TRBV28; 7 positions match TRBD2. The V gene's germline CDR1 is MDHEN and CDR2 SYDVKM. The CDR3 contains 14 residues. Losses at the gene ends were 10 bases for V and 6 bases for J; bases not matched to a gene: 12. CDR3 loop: CAIKTMGGFNEQFF. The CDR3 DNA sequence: TGTGCCATCAAAACCATGGGGGGGTTCAATGAGCAGTTCTTC.

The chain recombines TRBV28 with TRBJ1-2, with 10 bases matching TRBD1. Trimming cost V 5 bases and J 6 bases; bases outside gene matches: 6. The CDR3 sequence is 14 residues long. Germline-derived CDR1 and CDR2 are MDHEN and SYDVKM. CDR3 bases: TGTGCCAGCAGTCTTGGACAGGGGGATGATGGCTACACCTTC. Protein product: CASSLGQGDDGYTF.

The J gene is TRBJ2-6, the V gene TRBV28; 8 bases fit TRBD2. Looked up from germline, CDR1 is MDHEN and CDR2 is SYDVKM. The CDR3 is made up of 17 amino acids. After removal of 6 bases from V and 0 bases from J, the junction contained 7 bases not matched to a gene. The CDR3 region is CASSTLADLSGANVLTF. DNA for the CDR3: TGTGCCAGCAGCACACTAGCGGATCTCTCTGGGGCCAACGTCCTGACTTTC.

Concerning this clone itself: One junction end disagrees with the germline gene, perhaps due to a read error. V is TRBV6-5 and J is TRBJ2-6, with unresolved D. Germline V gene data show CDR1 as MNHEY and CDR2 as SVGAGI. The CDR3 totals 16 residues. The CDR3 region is CAGSYTQPSGANVLTF. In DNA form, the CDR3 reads TGTGCCGGCAGTTACACTCAACCGTCTGGGGCCAACGTCCTGACTTTC.

The CDR3 reads CASSFRSGGPNPYNEQFF. In DNA form, the CDR3 reads TGCGCCAGCAGCTTTCGGAGCGGGGGGCCCAACCCCTACAATGAGCAGTTCTTC. The rearrangement links TRBV5-1 to TRBJ2-1, with 9 bases fitting TRBD2. This CDR3 comprises 18 residues. Germline V lookup: CDR1 SGHRS, CDR2 YFSETQ. The junction had 11 bases not matched to a gene; V was cut back by 2 bases and J by 2 bases.

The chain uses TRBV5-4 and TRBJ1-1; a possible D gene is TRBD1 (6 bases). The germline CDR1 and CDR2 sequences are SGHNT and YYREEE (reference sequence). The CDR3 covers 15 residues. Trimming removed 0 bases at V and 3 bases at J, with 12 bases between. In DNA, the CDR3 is TGTGCCAGCAGCTTGGGTGTAGCAGGGGACACTGAAGCTTTCTTT. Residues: CASSLGVAGDTEAFF.

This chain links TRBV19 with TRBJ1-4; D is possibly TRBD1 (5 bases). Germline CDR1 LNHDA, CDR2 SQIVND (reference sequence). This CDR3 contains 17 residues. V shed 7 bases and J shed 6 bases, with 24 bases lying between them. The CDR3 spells CASNSKDVRTTDEKLFF. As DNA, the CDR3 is TGTGCCAGTAATAGTAAGGATGTCAGGACGACAGATGAAAAACTGTTTTTT.

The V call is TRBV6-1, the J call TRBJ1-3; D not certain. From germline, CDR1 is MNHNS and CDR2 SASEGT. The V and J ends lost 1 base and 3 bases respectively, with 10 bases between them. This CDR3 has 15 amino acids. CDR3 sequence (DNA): TGTGCCAGCAGTGAAGGGGCGGGAGGTGGAAACACCATATATTTT. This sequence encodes CASSEGAGGGNTIYF.

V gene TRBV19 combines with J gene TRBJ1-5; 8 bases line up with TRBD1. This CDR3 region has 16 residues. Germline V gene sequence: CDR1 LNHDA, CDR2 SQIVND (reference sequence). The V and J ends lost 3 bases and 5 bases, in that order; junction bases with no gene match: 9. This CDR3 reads CASSIPGQVIDQPQHF. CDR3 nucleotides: TGTGCCAGTAGTATCCCGGGACAGGTTATAGATCAGCCCCAGCATTTT.

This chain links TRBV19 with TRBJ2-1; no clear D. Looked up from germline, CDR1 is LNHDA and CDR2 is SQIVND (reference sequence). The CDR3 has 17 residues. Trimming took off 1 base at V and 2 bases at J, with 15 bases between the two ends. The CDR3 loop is CASSIVREEPTYNEQFF. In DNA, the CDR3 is TGTGCCAGTAGTATAGTACGAGAGGAACCAACCTACAATGAGCAGTTCTTC.

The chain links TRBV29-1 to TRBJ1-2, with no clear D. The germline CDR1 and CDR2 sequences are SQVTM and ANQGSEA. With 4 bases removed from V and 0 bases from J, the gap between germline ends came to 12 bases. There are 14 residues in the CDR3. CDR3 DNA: TGCAGCGTTGTCTCCAGACAAGCTAACTATGGCTACACCTTC. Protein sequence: CSVVSRQANYGYTF. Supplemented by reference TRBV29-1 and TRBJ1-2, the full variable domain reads SAVISQKPSRDICQRGTSLTIQCQVDSQVTMMFWYRQQPGQSLTLIATANQGSEATYESGFVIDKFPISRPNLTFSTLTVSNMSPEDSSIYLCSVVSRQANYGYTFGSGTRLTVV.

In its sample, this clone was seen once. CDR3 sequence: CASSAATGGRTCEQYF. The CDR3 region has the DNA TGTGCCAGCAGTGCCGCCACGGGGGGCCGCACGTGCGAGCAGTACTTC. This rearrangement joins TRBV25-1 to TRBJ2-7, with a weak D call TRBD2 (7 bases). V lost 4 bases and J lost 6, with 22 bases in between. Per the germline V gene, CDR1 is MGHDK and CDR2 is SYGVNS. The CDR3 runs 16 residues.

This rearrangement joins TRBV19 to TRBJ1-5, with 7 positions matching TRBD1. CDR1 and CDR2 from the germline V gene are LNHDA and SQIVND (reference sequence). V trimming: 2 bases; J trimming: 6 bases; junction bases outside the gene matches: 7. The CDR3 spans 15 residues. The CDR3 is CASSIHRQGPQPQHF. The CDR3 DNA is TGTGCCAGTAGTATACATCGACAGGGCCCTCAGCCCCAGCATTTT.

CDR3 loop: CASSRTQNSSYNEQFF. CDR3 coding DNA: TGTGCCAGTAGTCGGACTCAAAACAGCTCCTACAATGAGCAGTTCTTC. V gene TRBV19 combines with J gene TRBJ2-1, with TRBD2 as a possible D gene (5 bases). V lost 5 bases and J 0 bases, leaving 14 bases between the germline ends. The germline gives CDR1 LNHDA, CDR2 SQIVND (reference sequence). The CDR3 is 16 residues long.

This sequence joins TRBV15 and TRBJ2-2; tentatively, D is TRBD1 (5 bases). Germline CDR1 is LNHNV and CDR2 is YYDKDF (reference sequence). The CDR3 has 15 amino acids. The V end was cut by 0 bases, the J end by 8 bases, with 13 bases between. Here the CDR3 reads CATSRDVSPGGELFF. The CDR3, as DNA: TGTGCCACCAGCAGAGATGTGAGTCCAGGGGGGGAGCTGTTTTTT.

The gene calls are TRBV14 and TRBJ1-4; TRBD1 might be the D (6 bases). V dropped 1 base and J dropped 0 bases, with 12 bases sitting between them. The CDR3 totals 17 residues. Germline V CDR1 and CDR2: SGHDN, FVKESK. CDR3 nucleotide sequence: TGTGCCAGCAGCCAAGCGGGGGGCATGGCAACTAATGAAAAACTGTTTTTT. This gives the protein CASSQAGGMATNEKLFF. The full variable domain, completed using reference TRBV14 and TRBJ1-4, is EAGVTQFPSHSVIEKGQTVTLRCDPISGHDNLYWYRRVMGKEIKFLLHFVKESKQDESGMPNNRFLAERTGGTYSTLKVQPAELEDSGVYFCASSQAGGMATNEKLFFGSGTQLSVL.

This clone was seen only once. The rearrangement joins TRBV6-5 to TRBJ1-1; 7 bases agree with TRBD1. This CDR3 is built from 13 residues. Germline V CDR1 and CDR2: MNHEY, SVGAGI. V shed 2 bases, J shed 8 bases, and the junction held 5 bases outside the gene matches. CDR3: CASSYRDSMEAFF. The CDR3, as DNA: TGTGCCAGCAGTTACCGGGACAGTATGGAAGCTTTCTTT.

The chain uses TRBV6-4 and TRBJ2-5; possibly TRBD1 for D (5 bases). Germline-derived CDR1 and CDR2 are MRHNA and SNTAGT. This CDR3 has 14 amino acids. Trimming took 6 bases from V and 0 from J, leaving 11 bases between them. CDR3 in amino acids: CASRKTANQETQYF. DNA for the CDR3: TGTGCCAGCAGAAAGACAGCTAACCAAGAGACCCAGTACTTC.

This chain's CDR3 is CASSLGSTDPGQGSYGYTF. CDR3 coding DNA: TGTGCCAGCAGCTTAGGCAGTACCGACCCGGGACAGGGGTCCTATGGCTACACCTTC. V and J are TRBV7-8 and TRBJ1-2, with TRBD1 matching over 10 bases. J lost 4 bases, V lost 1 base, and 15 bases had no gene match. This CDR3 comprises 19 residues. CDR1 is SGHVS and CDR2 is FQNEAQ in the germline V gene.

The CDR3 DNA sequence: TGTGCCAGCAGTTTATCAAAAGGGGCCCAATACGAGCAGTACTTC. This encodes CASSLSKGAQYEQYF. The chain uses TRBV28 and TRBJ2-7; a possible D gene is TRBD1 (5 bases). Trimming stripped 1 base from V and 4 bases from J, with 14 bases between. CDR1 is MDHEN, CDR2 SYDVKM, per germline. The CDR3 spans 15 residues.

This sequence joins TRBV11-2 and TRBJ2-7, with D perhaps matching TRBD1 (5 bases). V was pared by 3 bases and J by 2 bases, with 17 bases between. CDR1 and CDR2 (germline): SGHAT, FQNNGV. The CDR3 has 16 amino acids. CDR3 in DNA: TGTGCCAGCAGCTTGACGCAGAAAAGGGGCGCCTACGAGCAGTACTTC. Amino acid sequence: CASSLTQKRGAYEQYF. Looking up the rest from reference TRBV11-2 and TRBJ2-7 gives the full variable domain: EAGVAQSPRYKIIEKRQSVAFWCNPISGHATLYWYQQILGQGPKLLIQFQNNGVVDDSQLPKDRFSAERLKGVDSTLKIQPAKLEDSAVYLCASSLTQKRGAYEQYFGPGTRLTVT.

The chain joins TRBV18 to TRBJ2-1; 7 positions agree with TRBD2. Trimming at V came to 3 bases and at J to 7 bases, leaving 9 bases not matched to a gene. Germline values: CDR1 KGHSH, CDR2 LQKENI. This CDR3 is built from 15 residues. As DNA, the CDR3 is TGTGCCAGCTCACCTTCCGGACTAGTGGCGAATGAGCAGTTCTTC. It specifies CASSPSGLVANEQFF.